Shown below are 12 T cell receptor beta chains from a single sample sequenced in a study of regulatory T cells in long-lasting Graves disease. The time point is: newly diagnosed GD, antithyroid drugs for less than 3 months. After RNA was extracted from PBMCs, the TCR library was made from it. Through Arm-PCR of CDR3 regions and iRepertoire HTBI primers, TCR beta libraries were built. From the multiplex PCR reads, TCRdb called clonotypes with MiXCR, one entry per CDR3 protein. The repertoire includes 440,000 or so distinct CDR3 sequences, 16% of them detected once, and about 10% sits in the top ten. The sample was also reused in another study, on T cells in Graves' hyperthyroidism and ophthalmopathy.

Sequenced here: peripheral blood mononuclear cells (PBMCs), sampled at new diagnosis, from a patient treated with antithyroid drugs. Source of these receptors: a woman aged 25 to 39 with Graves disease.

This clonotype was seen more than once but under ten times. The V call is TRBV6-2 or TRBV6-3, the J call TRBJ2-7; D remains unclear. Germline loops: CDR1 MNHEY, CDR2 SVGEGT. The germline V and J ends were trimmed by 0 bases and 3 bases, with 9 bases remaining between them. This CDR3 has 14 residues. This chain's CDR3 is CASSYSGNLYEQYF. CDR3 in DNA: TGTGCCAGCAGTTACTCGGGGAACCTCTACGAGCAGTACTTC.

In its sample, this clonotype was seen many times. V usage is TRBV28 and J usage is TRBJ1-2; maybe TRBD1 (5 bases). V was cut by 10 bases and J by 3 bases, with 18 bases left in between. Germline CDR1 reads MDHEN; CDR2 reads SYDVKM. The CDR3 spans 14 residues. This CDR3 reads CATRTGGLDYGYTF. CDR3 DNA sequence: TGTGCCACTCGTACAGGTGGACTAGACTATGGCTACACCTTC.

The chain joins TRBV28 to TRBJ2-3; unclear D gene. CDR3 length equals 12 residues. The germline CDR1 and CDR2 sequences are MDHEN and SYDVKM. Trimming took off 3 bases at V and 5 bases at J, with 6 bases between the two ends. The CDR3 sequence is CASSLIVDTQYF. The CDR3 DNA follows: TGTGCCAGCAGTTTGATTGTAGATACGCAGTATTTT. Variable domain in full (rest from reference TRBV28 and TRBJ2-3): DVKVTQSSRYLVKRTGEKVFLECVQDMDHENMFWYRQDPGLGLRLIYFSYDVKMKEKGDIPEGYSVSREKKERFSLILESASTNQTSMYLCASSLIVDTQYFGPGTRLTVL.

Ten or more counts support this clonotype. V gene TRBV6-1 combines with J gene TRBJ1-2, with a possible D match to TRBD1 (6 bases). Germline CDR1 reads MNHNS; CDR2 reads SASEGT. V lost 5 bases and J lost 2, with 12 bases in between. The CDR3 sequence is 14 residues long. The CDR3 coding sequence is TGTGCCAGCAGTCTTGTGGGGGGCAACTATGGCTACACCTTC. As protein: CASSLVGGNYGYTF.

This clonotype has more than one count but fewer than ten. The chain uses TRBV5-1 and TRBJ2-1; possible D gene TRBD2, 6 bases. The CDR3 has 16 residues. Germline loops: CDR1 SGHRS, CDR2 YFSETQ. V gave up 0 bases and J gave up 7 bases, with 17 bases separating them. The DNA for the CDR3 is TGCGCCAGCAGCTTGGGACTAGGCCATATGGGGAATGAGCAGTTCTTC. It encodes CASSLGLGHMGNEQFF.

This clonotype was observed at least ten times. The J gene is TRBJ2-1, the V gene TRBV5-1; 7 positions agree with TRBD2. The CDR3 extends over 15 amino acids. The germline CDR1 and CDR2 sequences are SGHRS and YFSETQ. V gave up 4 bases and J gave up 6 bases; unmatched junction bases: 10. This CDR3 reads CASSRGLGTLNEQFF. DNA for the CDR3: TGCGCCAGCAGCCGAGGACTAGGGACCCTCAATGAGCAGTTCTTC.

This clonotype was detected ten times or more. CDR3 residues: CASSYPISGAEQYF. In DNA form, the CDR3 reads TGTGCCAGCAGCTACCCTATTTCAGGGGCCGAGCAGTACTTC. The rearrangement links TRBV11-2 to TRBJ2-7, with TRBD1 as a possible D gene (6 bases). V was shortened by 4 bases and J by 6 bases, with 16 bases between the two germline ends. The germline CDR1 and CDR2 sequences are SGHAT and FQNNGV. CDR3 length: 14 amino acids.

Only a few counts were recorded for this clonotype. The chain links TRBV19 to TRBJ1-3; TRBD1 might be the D (5 bases). CDR1 and CDR2 from the germline V gene are LNHDA and SQIVND (reference sequence). Trimming cost V 3 bases and J 0 bases, with 12 bases left between them. The CDR3 is 16 amino acids. CDR3 nucleotides: TGTGCCAGTAGTATTAGGGGCATCGGCTCTGGAAACACCATATATTTT. The encoded protein is CASSIRGIGSGNTIYF.

This clonotype has only a few counts. This chain joins TRBV25-1 and TRBJ2-5, with TRBD1 identical over 8 bases. CDR1 is MGHDK, CDR2 SYGVNS, per germline. V was pared by 6 bases and J by 4 bases, with 10 bases of the junction left unmatched. The CDR3 totals 15 residues. The chain's CDR3 is CASRNQGARGETQYF. CDR3 coding DNA: TGTGCCAGCAGGAATCAGGGGGCAAGGGGAGAGACCCAGTACTTC.

This clonotype came up many times. V is TRBV30 and J is TRBJ1-4; D is ambiguous. Germline CDR1 and CDR2: GTSNPN and SVGIG (reference sequence). The CDR3 extends over 12 amino acids. V was pared by 5 bases and J by 10 bases, with 14 bases between. The CDR3 loop reads CAWGWISRKLFF. The CDR3 DNA follows: TGTGCCTGGGGGTGGATTTCGCGAAAACTGTTTTTT.

There are a few counts of this clonotype. J is TRBJ2-5 and V is TRBV14; D remains ambiguous. This CDR3 is built from 14 residues. Deletions cut 0 bases from V and 5 bases from J, with 10 bases between. In germline, CDR1 is SGHDN, CDR2 FVKESK. The CDR3 protein is CASSQDPGVETQYF. In DNA, the CDR3 is TGTGCCAGCAGCCAAGATCCTGGGGTCGAGACCCAGTACTTC.

This clonotype occurred many times. One base away lies a much larger clone, so this may be a sequencing read error. Because it lacks the conserved phenylalanine or tryptophan at the end, this CDR3 is likely a read error. CDR3 residues: CASSLDRERHNNEQFS. The CDR3 region has the DNA TGTGCCAGCAGCTTAGATCGAGAGCGTCACAACAATGAGCAGTTCTCC. The chain uses TRBV11-2 and TRBJ2-1; no clear D. This CDR3 is built from 16 residues. V dropped 0 bases and J dropped 5 bases, with 14 bases sitting between them. Looked up from germline, CDR1 is SGHAT and CDR2 is FQNNGV.